This T cell receptor (beta chain) stems from a study of blood T cell repertoires in COVID-19. Study information: The United States, Italy and Spain were the sources of the acute and convalescent COVID-19 samples. T cells, B-cell-depleted T cells, or PBMCs supplied cDNA or gDNA.

Germline lookup yields CDR1 MNHEY and CDR2 SVGAGI. The V gene end was trimmed by 8 bases and the J gene end by 4 bases; junction bases not matched to a gene: 8. The CDR3 consists of 14 residues. As processed by the authors: Scientists estimated how many nucleated cells there were by amplifying reference gene primers. The repertoire was sequenced with immunoSEQ multiplex PCR; TCRdb's copy has only in-frame clones and lacks some. For V, J and clone size, that table is used; D and trimming come from the DNA. The table includes 370,000 or so clones, roughly 86% detected once. The chain recombines TRBV6-5 with TRBJ2-1; 7 nucleotides match TRBD2. The specimen sequenced was peripheral blood. The TCR sequence derives from a human donor with acute or convalescent COVID-19. The donor label of this sample is uncertain. Here the CDR3 DNA reads TGTGCCAGCGGGGACTACGGGGGATACAATGAGCAGTTCTTC. Its protein product is CASGDYGGYNEQFF.